This T cell receptor beta chain is drawn from a study of CD8+CD57+ T cells in acquired aplastic anemia. Overall study: Recorded DNA amounts for sorted CD4+ and CD8+ cells had an average of about 3 ug. Study results and limitations: No significant patient-versus-control difference appeared in CD8+ Simpson's diversity. Overlap between patients and controls comprised roughly 30 CD8+ CDR3 sequences.

Germline CDR1 is SGHRS and CDR2 is YFSETQ. Trimming left V 0 bases short and J 2 bases short, with 10 bases between. The CDR3 extends over 15 amino acids. Profiling that covered TCR beta VDJ and CDR3 relied on genomic DNA as its template. Using its own MiXCR run on the reads, TCRdb lists one record per CDR3 protein. The sample records approximately 200,000 distinct CDR3 sequences, under 70% being singletons. Regarding this clonotype: No antigen is known for it.

This chain joins TRBV5-1 and TRBJ2-3, with D unclear. This TCR derives from a human donor with severe aplastic anemia or a healthy control (not recorded which). Input material: sorted CD4+, CD8+, or CD8+CD57+ T cells (not recorded which) from PBMCs. The DNA of the CDR3 is TGCGCCAGCAGCTTGGCGAGAAAAAACACAGATACGCAGTATTTT. Protein: CASSLARKNTDTQYF.